The 25 T cell receptor beta chains given below trace back to one sample, sequenced in a study of OX40 agonist ivuxolimab in advanced cancers. Measured with immunoSEQ multiplex PCR; TCRdb has only the in-frame clones, and not every one. The sample holds tens of thousands of clones, roughly 92% seen once. The specimen was CD4+ or CD8+ T cells sorted from blood, collected in a trial of the OX40 agonist ivuxolimab. The origin of the receptors is an adult with an advanced solid tumor such as melanoma, head and neck, liver or kidney cancer.

The V gene is TRBV28, the J gene TRBJ2-7, with 9 bases identical to TRBD1. The germline CDR1 and CDR2 sequences are MDHEN and SYDVKM. The CDR3 totals 13 residues. The J segment lost 3 bases and the V segment lost 6 bases, leaving 3 bases of the junction unmatched. Written as DNA, the CDR3 is TGTGCCAGCAGGCCGGGACAGGGCTACGAGCAGTACTTC. This translates into CASRPGQGYEQYF.

The chain employs TRBV10-3 and TRBJ2-4, with a tentative D call TRBD2 (5 bases). V was shortened by 8 bases and J by 0 bases, with 11 bases between the two germline ends. The length of the CDR3 is 14 residues. CDR1 is ENHRY, CDR2 SYGVKD, per germline. CDR3 in DNA: TGTGCCATCCGGGAAGATCTAGCCAAAAACATTCAGTACTTC. It is translated as CAIREDLAKNIQYF.

This rearrangement joins TRBV6-1 to TRBJ2-5, with D possibly matching TRBD2 (5 bases). This CDR3 has 13 residues. Germline-derived CDR1 and CDR2 are MNHNS and SASEGT. The germline V and J ends were trimmed by 2 bases and 9 bases, with 13 bases remaining between them. CDR3 in DNA: TGTGCCAGCAGTGAAACGGGAAGAGTGGCCCAGTACTTC. Translated, it gives CASSETGRVAQYF.

The gene calls are TRBV19 and TRBJ1-1; a weak D match, TRBD1 (6 bases). V lost 7 bases and J lost 6, with 21 bases in between. The germline V gene encodes CDR1 LNHDA and CDR2 SQIVND (reference sequence). The CDR3 has 15 amino acids. CDR3 amino acids: CASTLARGSRAEAFF. The CDR3, as DNA: TGTGCCAGTACCTTAGCAAGGGGGTCGAGGGCTGAAGCTTTCTTT.

The gene calls are TRBV6-1 and TRBJ2-2; no firm D call. CDR1 is MNHNS, CDR2 SASEGT, per germline. This CDR3 comprises 13 residues. V shed 1 base and J shed 6 bases, with 6 bases lying between them. The CDR3 sequence: CASSEGKAGELFF. In nucleotides, the CDR3 is TGTGCCAGCAGTGAAGGGAAGGCCGGGGAGCTGTTTTTT.

The rearrangement uses TRBV4-1 and TRBJ2-6; 7 positions match TRBD2. The germline V gene encodes CDR1 MGHRA and CDR2 YSYEKL. This CDR3 is 17 amino acids long. After removal of 6 bases from V and 0 bases from J, the junction contained 8 bases not matched to a gene. CDR3 in amino acids: CASRGGESNSGANVLTF. For the CDR3, the DNA is TGCGCCAGCAGGGGGGGGGAATCGAACTCTGGGGCCAACGTCCTGACTTTC.

This clone was found once. J is TRBJ2-7 and V is TRBV6-5; D is unclear. In germline, CDR1 is MNHEY, CDR2 SVGAGI. V lost 0 bases to trimming and J lost 4 bases, with 16 bases between them. The CDR3 extends over 16 amino acids. The CDR3 spells CASSYSMTGLNYEQYF. CDR3 coding DNA: TGTGCCAGCAGTTACTCGATGACCGGATTAAATTACGAGCAGTACTTC.

The J gene is TRBJ2-5, the V gene TRBV5-1, with 11 bases aligning to TRBD2. The J call may be faulty, since TRBJ2-7 better matches the DNA end. CDR1 SGHRS and CDR2 YFSETQ come from the germline V gene. The CDR3 covers 14 residues. DNA of the CDR3: TGCGCCAGCAGCCCTAGCGGGGGGCCCTACGAGCAGTACTTC. Translation: CASSPSGGPYEQYF.

This clone was seen only once. J is TRBJ2-1 and V is TRBV7-2, with D perhaps matching TRBD2 (5 bases). Germline CDR1 reads SGHTA; CDR2 reads FQGNSA. V was pared by 5 bases and J by 9 bases, with 11 bases between. This CDR3 comprises 12 residues. The CDR3 here is CASSLTRGEQFF. CDR3 nucleotides: TGTGCCAGCAGCCTAACTAGAGGTGAGCAGTTCTTC.

The CDR3 DNA sequence: TGTGCCAGTAGTATACGAGGGGGCGCGAATAATGAAAAACTGTTTTTT. This codes for CASSIRGGANNEKLFF. The chain uses TRBV19 and TRBJ1-4; TRBD1 matches at 7 bases. The CDR3 loop spans 16 amino acids. Germline V CDR1 and CDR2: LNHDA, SQIVND (reference sequence). Losses at the gene ends were 2 bases for V and 4 bases for J; bases not matched to a gene: 7.

The chain couples TRBV6-5 to TRBJ2-3, with a tentative D call TRBD2 (6 bases). The CDR3 has 14 residues. Trimming pared 10 bases from V and 1 base from J, leaving 15 bases between. Germline lookup yields CDR1 MNHEY and CDR2 SVGAGI. The CDR3, as DNA: TGTGCCACTCAACCGGGACTCCGCACAGATACGCAGTATTTT. Amino acids: CATQPGLRTDTQYF.

The chain carries TRBV27 and TRBJ1-2, with TRBD1 identical over 9 bases. The ends lost 6 bases at V and 7 bases at J; junction bases unmatched: 12. CDR1 is MNHEY, CDR2 SMNVEV, per germline (reference sequence). The length of the CDR3 is 15 residues. The CDR3 protein is CASRSTGGVRGGYTF. CDR3 bases: TGTGCCAGCAGATCCACAGGGGGCGTTAGGGGTGGCTACACCTTC.

The J gene is TRBJ2-2, the V gene TRBV4-3; D not resolved. Germline-derived CDR1 and CDR2 are LGHNA and YSLEER. The CDR3 is 15 amino acids. The V end was cut by 1 base, the J end by 4 bases, with 10 bases between. The CDR3 coding sequence is TGCGCCAGCAGCCAAGCTCCGGCAATCACCGGGGAGCTGTTTTTT. It encodes CASSQAPAITGELFF.

V is TRBV18 and J is TRBJ2-7, with TRBD2 identical over 9 bases. Losses at the gene ends were 3 bases for V and 0 bases for J; bases not matched to a gene: 6. Germline CDR1 reads KGHSH; CDR2 reads LQKENI. The CDR3 runs 16 residues. CDR3: CASSPQTSGNSYEQYF. Here the CDR3 DNA reads TGTGCCAGCTCACCCCAGACTAGCGGAAACTCCTACGAGCAGTACTTC. The variable domain in full, completed from reference TRBV18 and TRBJ2-7, reads NAGVMQNPRHLVRRRGQEARLRCSPMKGHSHVYWYRQLPEEGLKFMVYLQKENIIDESGMPKERFSAEFPKEGPSILRIQQVVRGDSAAYFCASSPQTSGNSYEQYFGPGTRLTVT.

The V call is TRBV6-6, the J call TRBJ1-3, with D unresolved. Trimming pared 5 bases from V and 7 bases from J, leaving 15 bases between. The length of the CDR3 is 14 residues. CDR1 and CDR2 from the germline V gene are MNHNY and SVGAGI (reference sequence). CDR3 region: CASSDTTGRNTIYF. As DNA, the CDR3 is TGTGCCAGCAGTGACACCACCGGGAGGAACACCATATATTTT.

The CDR3: CASSQGTDRAQTQYF. The CDR3 DNA reads TGCGCCAGCAGCCAAGGCACGGACAGGGCACAGACCCAGTACTTC. The gene calls are TRBV4-3 and TRBJ2-5, with TRBD1 matching over 8 bases. Trimming took 1 base from V and 6 from J; bases not matched to a gene: 7. Germline values: CDR1 LGHNA, CDR2 YSLEER. This CDR3 is 15 amino acids long.

This chain's CDR3 is CASSPSTNVNYGYTF. Written as DNA, the CDR3 is TGTGCCAGCTCACCATCGACAAATGTAAACTATGGCTACACCTTC. The J gene is TRBJ1-2, the V gene TRBV18; D uncertain. CDR1 and CDR2 (germline): KGHSH, LQKENI. Trimming took 2 bases from V and 2 from J, leaving 12 bases between them. There are 15 residues in the CDR3.

The rearrangement uses TRBV18 and TRBJ2-7, with TRBD1 identical over 12 bases. The CDR3 loop spans 14 amino acids. CDR1 and CDR2 from the germline V gene are KGHSH and LQKENI. Trimming took 5 bases from V and 4 from J; bases not matched to a gene: 3. In nucleotides, the CDR3 is TGTGCCAGCTCATCGGGACAGGGGGCTTACGAGCAGTACTTC. This sequence encodes CASSSGQGAYEQYF. Full variable domain (remainder filled in from reference TRBV18 and TRBJ2-7): NAGVMQNPRHLVRRRGQEARLRCSPMKGHSHVYWYRQLPEEGLKFMVYLQKENIIDESGMPKERFSAEFPKEGPSILRIQQVVRGDSAAYFCASSSGQGAYEQYFGPGTRLTVT.

The chain is built from TRBV7-9 and TRBJ2-1, with TRBD2 matching 8 bases. This CDR3 spans 15 amino acids. Germline CDR1 SEHNR, CDR2 FQNEAQ (reference sequence). V lost 2 bases, J lost 7 bases, and 7 bases stayed unmatched. The CDR3, as DNA: TGTGCCAGCAGCTTACCCGGGAGGGCGGAAAATGAGCAGTTCTTC. It translates to CASSLPGRAENEQFF. Together with reference TRBV7-9 and TRBJ2-1, the CDR3 gives the full variable domain: DTGVSQNPRHKITKRGQNVTFRCDPISEHNRLYWYRQTLGQGPEFLTYFQNEAQLEKSRLLSDRFSAERPKGSFSTLEIQRTEQGDSAMYLCASSLPGRAENEQFFGPGTRLTVL.

V usage is TRBV5-6 and J usage is TRBJ2-1; D is possibly TRBD1 or TRBD2 (5 bases each). The CDR3 is 16 amino acids. Germline V gene sequence: CDR1 SGHDT, CDR2 YYEEEE. V dropped 4 bases and J dropped 5 bases, with 19 bases sitting between them. Here the CDR3 reads CASSPLGGVLNNEQFF. The CDR3 coding sequence is TGTGCCAGCAGCCCCCTTGGGGGAGTCCTTAACAATGAGCAGTTCTTC.

The chain joins TRBV19 to TRBJ2-3; D is perhaps TRBD1 (5 bases). CDR1 is LNHDA and CDR2 is SQIVND in the germline V gene (reference sequence). The CDR3 has 12 residues. Between the trimmed V and J ends, which lost 5 bases and 5 bases, there was a span of 8 bases. CDR3 sequence (DNA): TGTGCCAGTAGTCCCCAGGGAGATACGCAGTATTTT. Amino acid sequence: CASSPQGDTQYF.

The gene calls are TRBV29-1 and TRBJ1-2, with 9 bases lining up with TRBD1. The germline V gene has CDR1 SQVTM and CDR2 ANQGSEA. V gave up 6 bases and J gave up 5 bases; unmatched junction bases: 10. The CDR3 extends over 14 amino acids. This CDR3 is CSVPSGQGKYGYTF. The CDR3 coding sequence is TGCAGCGTCCCATCGGGACAGGGTAAATATGGCTACACCTTC.

J is TRBJ2-5 and V is TRBV5-8; TRBD1 matches 7 bases. The germline V gene encodes CDR1 SGHTS and CDR2 YDEGEE. The CDR3 is made up of 14 amino acids. V was clipped by 4 bases and J by 0 bases; unmatched bases: 3. The CDR3 protein is CASSLGTDQETQYF. The CDR3 DNA sequence: TGTGCCAGCAGCCTCGGGACAGACCAAGAGACCCAGTACTTC.

CDR3 sequence (DNA): TGTGCCAGCAGCTTAGTCTGGCGGGGGAGAAACACCGGGGAGCTGTTTTTT. Amino acids: CASSLVWRGRNTGELFF. V usage is TRBV11-2 and J usage is TRBJ2-2; 7 nucleotides match TRBD2. The CDR3 has 17 amino acids. The V gene's germline CDR1 is SGHAT and CDR2 FQNNGV. J lost 2 bases, V lost 1 base, and 7 bases had no gene match.

The chain couples TRBV27 to TRBJ1-1, with 11 bases matching TRBD1. Germline loops: CDR1 MNHEY, CDR2 SMNVEV (reference sequence). The ends lost 7 bases at V and 1 base at J; junction bases unmatched: 14. CDR3 length equals 18 residues. In DNA form, the CDR3 reads TGTGCCAGCACCAGTAGGACAGGGGGCGCCTATTCGAACACTGAAGCTTTCTTT. As protein: CASTSRTGGAYSNTEAFF.